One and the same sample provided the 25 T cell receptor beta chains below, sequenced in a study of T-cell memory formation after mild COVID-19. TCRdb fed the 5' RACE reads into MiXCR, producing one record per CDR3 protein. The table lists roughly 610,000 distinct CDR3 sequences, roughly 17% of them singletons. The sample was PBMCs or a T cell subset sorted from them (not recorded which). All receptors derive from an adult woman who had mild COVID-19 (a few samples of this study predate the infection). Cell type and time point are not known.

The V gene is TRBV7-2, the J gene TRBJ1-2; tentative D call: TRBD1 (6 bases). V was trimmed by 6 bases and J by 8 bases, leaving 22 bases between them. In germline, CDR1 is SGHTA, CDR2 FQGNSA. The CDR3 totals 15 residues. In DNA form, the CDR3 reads TGTGCCAGCAGTCCAACAGGGAGAGGGACTGACGGCTACACCTTC. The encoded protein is CASSPTGRGTDGYTF.

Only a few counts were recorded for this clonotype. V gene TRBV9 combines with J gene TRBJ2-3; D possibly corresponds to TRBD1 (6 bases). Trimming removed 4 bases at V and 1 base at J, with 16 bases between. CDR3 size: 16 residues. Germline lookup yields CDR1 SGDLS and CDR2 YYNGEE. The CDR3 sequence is CASSPRGGEGTDTQYF. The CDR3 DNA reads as TGTGCCAGCAGCCCGAGAGGGGGTGAAGGCACAGATACGCAGTATTTT.

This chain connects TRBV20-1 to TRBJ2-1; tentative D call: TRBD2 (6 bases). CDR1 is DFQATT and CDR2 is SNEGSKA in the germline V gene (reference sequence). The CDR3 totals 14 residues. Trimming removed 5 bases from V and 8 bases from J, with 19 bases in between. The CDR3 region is CSADRDSRRDEQFF. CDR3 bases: TGCAGTGCTGACCGGGACTCCCGTCGAGATGAGCAGTTCTTC.

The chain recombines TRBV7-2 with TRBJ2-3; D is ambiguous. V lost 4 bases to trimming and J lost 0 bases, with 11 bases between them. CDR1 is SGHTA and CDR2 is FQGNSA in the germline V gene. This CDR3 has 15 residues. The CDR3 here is CASSSRKTSTDTQYF. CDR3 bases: TGTGCCAGCAGCTCCCGGAAAACTAGCACAGATACGCAGTATTTT.

In DNA form, the CDR3 reads TGTGCCAGCAGCTTAACGGTCCCAAGCAATGAGCAGTTCTTC. Amino acids: CASSLTVPSNEQFF. The V and J genes are TRBV7-3 and TRBJ2-1; no clear D. Looked up from germline, CDR1 is SGHTA and CDR2 is FQGTGA. This CDR3 has 14 residues. V lost 0 bases, J lost 6 bases, and 9 bases lay in between.

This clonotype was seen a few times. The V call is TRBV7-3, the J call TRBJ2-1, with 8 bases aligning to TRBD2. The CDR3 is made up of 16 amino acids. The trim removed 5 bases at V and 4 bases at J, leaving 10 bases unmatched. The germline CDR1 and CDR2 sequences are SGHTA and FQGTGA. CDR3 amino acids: CASSVTSGGLYNEQFF. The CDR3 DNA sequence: TGTGCCAGCAGCGTTACTAGCGGAGGCCTATACAATGAGCAGTTCTTC.

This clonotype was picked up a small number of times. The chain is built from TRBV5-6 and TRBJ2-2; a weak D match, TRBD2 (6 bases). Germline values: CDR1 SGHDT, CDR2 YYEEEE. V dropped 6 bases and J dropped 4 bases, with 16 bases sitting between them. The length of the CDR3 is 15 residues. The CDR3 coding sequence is TGTGCCAGCACGCAGGAGGGCTACTTCACCGGGGAGCTGTTTTTT. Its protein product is CASTQEGYFTGELFF.

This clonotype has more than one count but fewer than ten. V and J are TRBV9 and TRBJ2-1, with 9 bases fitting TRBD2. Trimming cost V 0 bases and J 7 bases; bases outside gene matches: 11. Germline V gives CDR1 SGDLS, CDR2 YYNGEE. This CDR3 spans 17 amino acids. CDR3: CASSVASISGSWNEQFF. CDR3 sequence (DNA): TGTGCCAGCAGCGTAGCGTCAATTAGCGGGAGCTGGAATGAGCAGTTCTTC.

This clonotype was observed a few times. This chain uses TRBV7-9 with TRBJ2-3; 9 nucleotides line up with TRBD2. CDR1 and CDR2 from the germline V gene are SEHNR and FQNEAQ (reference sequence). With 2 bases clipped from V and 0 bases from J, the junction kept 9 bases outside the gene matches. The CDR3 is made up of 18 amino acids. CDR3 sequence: CASSLRLAARTSTDTQYF. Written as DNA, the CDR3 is TGTGCCAGCAGCTTACGACTAGCGGCAAGAACTAGCACAGATACGCAGTATTTT.

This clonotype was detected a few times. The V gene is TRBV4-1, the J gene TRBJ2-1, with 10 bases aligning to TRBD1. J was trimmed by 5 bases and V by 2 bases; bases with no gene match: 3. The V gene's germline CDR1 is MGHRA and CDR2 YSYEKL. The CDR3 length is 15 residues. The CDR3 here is CASSQLDRGDNEQFF. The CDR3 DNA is TGCGCCAGCAGCCAACTGGACAGGGGGGACAATGAGCAGTTCTTC.

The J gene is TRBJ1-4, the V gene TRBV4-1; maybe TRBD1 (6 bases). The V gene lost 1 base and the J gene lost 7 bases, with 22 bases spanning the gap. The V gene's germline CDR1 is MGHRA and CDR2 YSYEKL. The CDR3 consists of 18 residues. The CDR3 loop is CASSQVQGLATGFEKLFF. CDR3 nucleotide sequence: TGCGCCAGCAGCCAAGTACAGGGACTGGCTACCGGGTTTGAAAAACTGTTTTTT.

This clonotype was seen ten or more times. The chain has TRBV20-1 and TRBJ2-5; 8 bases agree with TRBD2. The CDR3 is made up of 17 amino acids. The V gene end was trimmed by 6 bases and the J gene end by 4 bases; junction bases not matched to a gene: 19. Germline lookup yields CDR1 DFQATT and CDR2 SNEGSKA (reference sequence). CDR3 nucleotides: TGCAGTGCGCGGGGGGAGCGGGACTCCAATATGCGAGAGACCCAGTACTTC. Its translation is CSARGERDSNMRETQYF.

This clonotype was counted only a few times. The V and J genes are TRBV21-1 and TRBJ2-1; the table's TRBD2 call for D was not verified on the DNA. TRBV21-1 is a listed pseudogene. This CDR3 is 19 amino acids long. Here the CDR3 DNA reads TGTGCCAGCAGCAAGTGGAGGGCTAGCGGGGTTAGCTCCTACAATGAGCAGTTCTTC. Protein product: CASSKWRASGVSSYNEQFF.

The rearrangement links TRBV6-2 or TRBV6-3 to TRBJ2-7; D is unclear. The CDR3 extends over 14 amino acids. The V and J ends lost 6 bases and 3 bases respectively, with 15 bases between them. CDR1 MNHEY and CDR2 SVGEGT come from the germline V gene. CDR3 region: CASSPEHQDYEQYF. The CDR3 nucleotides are TGTGCCAGCAGCCCAGAGCACCAGGACTACGAGCAGTACTTC.

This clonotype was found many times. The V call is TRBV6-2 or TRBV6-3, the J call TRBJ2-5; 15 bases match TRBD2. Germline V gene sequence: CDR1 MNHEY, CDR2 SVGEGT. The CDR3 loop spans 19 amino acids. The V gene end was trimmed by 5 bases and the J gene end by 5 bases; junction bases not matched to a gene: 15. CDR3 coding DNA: TGTGCCAGCAGTCAGAGGACTAGCGGGAGGGGCACATATCGTGAGACCCAGTACTTC. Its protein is CASSQRTSGRGTYRETQYF.

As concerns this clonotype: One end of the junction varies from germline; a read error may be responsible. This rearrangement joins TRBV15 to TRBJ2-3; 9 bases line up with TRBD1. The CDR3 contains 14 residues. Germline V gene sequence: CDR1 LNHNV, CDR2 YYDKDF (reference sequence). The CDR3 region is CATGRDRERDTQYF. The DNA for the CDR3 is TGTGCCACCGGCAGGGACAGGGAAAGGGATACGCAGTATTTT.

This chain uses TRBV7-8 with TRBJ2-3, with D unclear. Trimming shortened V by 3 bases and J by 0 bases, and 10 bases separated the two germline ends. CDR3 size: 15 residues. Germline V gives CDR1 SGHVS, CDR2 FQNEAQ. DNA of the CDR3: TGTGCCAGCAGCTTCAGACCCGCTAGCACAGATACGCAGTATTTT. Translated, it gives CASSFRPASTDTQYF. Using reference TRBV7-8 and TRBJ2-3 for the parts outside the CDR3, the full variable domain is GAGVSQSPRYKVAKRGQDVALRCDPISGHVSLFWYQQALGQGPEFLTYFQNEAQLDKSGLPSDRFFAERPEGSVSTLKIQRTQQEDSAVYLCASSFRPASTDTQYFGPGTRLTVL.

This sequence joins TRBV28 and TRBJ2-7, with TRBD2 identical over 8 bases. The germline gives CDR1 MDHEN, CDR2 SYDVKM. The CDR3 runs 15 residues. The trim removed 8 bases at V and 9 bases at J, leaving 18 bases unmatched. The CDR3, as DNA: TGTGCCAGCGCGACGTCACTAGCGGCGGCCGGGGCGCAGTACTTC. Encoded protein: CASATSLAAAGAQYF.

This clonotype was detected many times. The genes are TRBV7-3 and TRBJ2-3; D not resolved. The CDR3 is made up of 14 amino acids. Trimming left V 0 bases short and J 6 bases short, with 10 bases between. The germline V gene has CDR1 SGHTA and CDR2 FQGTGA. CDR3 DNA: TGTGCCAGCAGCTTAACGGGATCGACGGATACGCAGTATTTT. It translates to CASSLTGSTDTQYF.

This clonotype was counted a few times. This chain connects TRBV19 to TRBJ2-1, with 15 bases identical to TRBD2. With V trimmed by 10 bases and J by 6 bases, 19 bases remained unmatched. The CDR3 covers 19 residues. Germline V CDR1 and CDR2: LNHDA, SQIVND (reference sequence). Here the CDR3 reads CATTLSRGLAGGPRNEQFF. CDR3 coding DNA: TGTGCCACCACCCTATCTAGAGGACTAGCGGGAGGGCCCCGCAATGAGCAGTTCTTC.

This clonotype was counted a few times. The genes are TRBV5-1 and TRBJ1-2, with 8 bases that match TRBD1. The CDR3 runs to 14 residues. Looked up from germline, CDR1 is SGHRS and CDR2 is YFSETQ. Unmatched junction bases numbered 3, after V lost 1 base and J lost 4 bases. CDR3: CASSLRDRSYGYTF. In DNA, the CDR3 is TGCGCCAGCAGCTTGAGGGACAGGAGCTATGGCTACACCTTC.

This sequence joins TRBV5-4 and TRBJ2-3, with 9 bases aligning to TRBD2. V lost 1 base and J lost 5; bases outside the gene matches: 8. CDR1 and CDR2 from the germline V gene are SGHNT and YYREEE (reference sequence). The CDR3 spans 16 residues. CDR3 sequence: CASSLNVAGAVDTQYF. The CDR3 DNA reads TGTGCCAGCAGCTTGAACGTAGCGGGAGCGGTAGATACGCAGTATTTT.

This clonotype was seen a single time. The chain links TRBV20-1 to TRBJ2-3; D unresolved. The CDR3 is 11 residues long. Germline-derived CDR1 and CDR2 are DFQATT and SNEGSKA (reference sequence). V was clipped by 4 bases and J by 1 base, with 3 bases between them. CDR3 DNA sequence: TGCAGTGCTATGCGCACAGATACGCAGTATTTT. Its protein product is CSAMRTDTQYF.

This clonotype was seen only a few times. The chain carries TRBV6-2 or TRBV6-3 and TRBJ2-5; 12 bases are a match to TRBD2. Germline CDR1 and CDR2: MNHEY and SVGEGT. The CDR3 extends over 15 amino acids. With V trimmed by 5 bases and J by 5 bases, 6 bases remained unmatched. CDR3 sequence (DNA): TGTGCCAGCAGTACCGCGACTAGCGGGAGTGAGACCCAGTACTTC. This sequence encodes CASSTATSGSETQYF.

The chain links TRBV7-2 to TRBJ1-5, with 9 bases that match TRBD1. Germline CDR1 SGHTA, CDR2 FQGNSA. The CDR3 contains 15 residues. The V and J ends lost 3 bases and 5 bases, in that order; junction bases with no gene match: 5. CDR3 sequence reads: CASSFDRGVYQPQHF. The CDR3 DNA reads TGTGCCAGCAGCTTCGACAGGGGGGTCTATCAGCCCCAGCATTTT. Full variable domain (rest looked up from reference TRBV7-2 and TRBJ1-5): GAGVSQSPSNKVTEKGKDVELRCDPISGHTALYWYRQSLGQGLEFLIYFQGNSAPDKSGLPSDRFSAERTGGSVSTLTIQRTQQEDSAVYLCASSFDRGVYQPQHFGDGTRLSIL.